This T cell receptor beta chain was observed in a study of blood T cell repertoires in COVID-19. Whole-study context: Acute and convalescent COVID-19 samples came from the United States, Italy and Spain. In each case, the material was cDNA or gDNA derived from T cells, B-cell-depleted T cells, or PBMCs.

As originally analysed: Reference gene primer amplification in the assay estimated nucleated cell counts. Libraries were prepared by immunoSEQ multiplex PCR; TCRdb keeps only in-frame clonotypes and omits some of them. V, J and clone size reflect that table, while D and trimming were determined from the DNA. The table has 140,000 to 150,000 clones, around 90% seen once; the top ten hold under 3%. Germline V CDR1 and CDR2: SQVTM, ANQGSEA. The CDR3 is made up of 13 amino acids. The germline V and J ends were trimmed by 6 bases and 7 bases, with 16 bases remaining between them. During active infection, Seattle patients enrolled and were then monitored through disease.

The material sequenced was peripheral blood. V gene TRBV29-1 combines with J gene TRBJ2-1; possible D gene TRBD1, 7 bases. The origin of this receptor is a human donor with COVID-19, enrolled during active disease. The donor label of this sample is uncertain. The CDR3 nucleotides are TGCAGCGTCGGCAGGGGGACTGGAAATGAGCAGTTCTTC. Its protein is CSVGRGTGNEQFF.